Ten or more counts support the clone carrying this TCR beta chain. The sample is drawn from a study of blood T cells in healthy people across ages. Study background: For every two T cells, template switching captured about one barcoded beta molecule.

Donor samples were obtained from healthy Caucasian individuals from Russia, aged 6 to 90. The authors drew 7.5 to 10 milliliters of peripheral blood from each donor. Isolation recovered at least 7 million PBMCs from every sample. Then a second PCR, running about 6 to 12 cycles, was carried out with a sample-barcoded 5' primer and a J-beta primer mix. From the 5' RACE reads, TCRdb called clonotypes with MiXCR, one entry per CDR3 protein. Here the sample spans some 900,000 distinct CDR3 sequences, approximately 49% being singletons. Germline CDR1 SGHTA, CDR2 FQGNSA. The ends lost 1 base at V and 1 base at J; junction bases unmatched: 6. This CDR3 is built from 16 residues.

Sequencing input: blood. The TCR sequence derives from a young man in good health. This rearrangement joins TRBV7-2 to TRBJ2-5; TRBD2 agrees at 7 bases. CDR3 in DNA: TGTGCCAGCAGCTTAGATCGGGCTAGCGGCCAAGAGACCCAGTACTTC. The encoded protein is CASSLDRASGQETQYF.